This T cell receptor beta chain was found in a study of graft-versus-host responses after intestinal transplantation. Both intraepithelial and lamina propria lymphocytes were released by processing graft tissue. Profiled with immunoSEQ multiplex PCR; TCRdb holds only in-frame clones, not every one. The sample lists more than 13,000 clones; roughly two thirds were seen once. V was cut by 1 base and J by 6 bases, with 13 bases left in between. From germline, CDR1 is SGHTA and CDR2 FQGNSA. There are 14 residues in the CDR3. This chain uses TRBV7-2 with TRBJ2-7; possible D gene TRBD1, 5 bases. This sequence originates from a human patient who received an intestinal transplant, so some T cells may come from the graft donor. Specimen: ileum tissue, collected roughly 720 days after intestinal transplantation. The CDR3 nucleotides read TGTGCCAGCAGCTTAGACAGGTACGGTCCCGAGCAGTACTTC. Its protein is CASSLDRYGPEQYF.